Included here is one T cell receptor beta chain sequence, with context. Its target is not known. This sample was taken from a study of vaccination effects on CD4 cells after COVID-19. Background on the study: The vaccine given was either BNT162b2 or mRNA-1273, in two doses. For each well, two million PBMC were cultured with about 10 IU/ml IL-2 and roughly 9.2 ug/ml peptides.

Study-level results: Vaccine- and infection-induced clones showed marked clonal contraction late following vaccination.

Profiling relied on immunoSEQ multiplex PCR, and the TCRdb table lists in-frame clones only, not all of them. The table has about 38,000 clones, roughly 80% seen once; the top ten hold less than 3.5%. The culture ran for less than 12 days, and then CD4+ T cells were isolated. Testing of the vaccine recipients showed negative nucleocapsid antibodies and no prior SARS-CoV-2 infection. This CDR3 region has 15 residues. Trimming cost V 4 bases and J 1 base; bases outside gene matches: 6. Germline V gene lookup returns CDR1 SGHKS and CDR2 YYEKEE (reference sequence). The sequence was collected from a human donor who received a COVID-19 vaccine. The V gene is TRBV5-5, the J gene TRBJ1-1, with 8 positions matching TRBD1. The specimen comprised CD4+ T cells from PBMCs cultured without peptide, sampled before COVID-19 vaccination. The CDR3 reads CASSLWTGRNTEAFF. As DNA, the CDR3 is TGTGCCAGCAGCCTGTGGACAGGGAGGAACACTGAAGCTTTCTTT. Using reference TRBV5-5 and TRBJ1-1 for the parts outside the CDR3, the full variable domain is DAGVTQSPTHLIKTRGQQVTLRCSPISGHKSVSWYQQVLGQGPQFIFQYYEKEERGRGNFPDRFSARQFPNYSSELNVNALLLGDSALYLCASSLWTGRNTEAFFGQGTRLTVV.